These T cell receptor beta chains were read from a single sample in a study of long-term antiretroviral therapy in people with HIV. The protocol was immunoSEQ multiplex PCR, while the TCRdb copy is restricted to in-frame clones and leaves out a portion. The sample has 18,000 or so clones, around four fifths seen once. The sample was unsorted PBMCs, taken at the start of antiretroviral therapy, before treatment. These receptors all come from a woman between 40 and 50 years old with HIV. The CDR3 runs from the conserved cysteine through the conserved F or W. A D gene is named only where the DNA matches it firmly. Size is omitted from some rows. Given values are once, few, many or a class for expanded clones.

V gene,clone size,J gene,CDR3 length,D gene,CDR3 protein,CDR3 DNA
TRBV5-1,.,TRBJ2-3,17,.,CASSLGGRGARSDTQYF,TGCGCCAGCAGCTTGGGGGGCCGGGGGGCGAGGTCAGATACGCAGTATTTT
TRBV18,.,TRBJ1-5,14,TRBD1,CASSKQGSGQPQHF,TGTGCCAGCTCGAAACAGGGGTCGGGTCAGCCCCAGCATTTT
TRBV15,few,TRBJ2-7,15,TRBD1,CATSRGGQGNYEQYF,TGTGCCACCAGCAGGGGCGGACAGGGGAACTACGAGCAGTACTTC
TRBV28,.,TRBJ1-4,15,.,CASSPPGTEGEKLFF,TGTGCCAGCAGTCCCCCCGGGACGGAGGGCGAAAAACTGTTTTTT
TRBV30,.,TRBJ1-5,14,.,CAWSRAGRNQPQHF,TGTGCCTGGAGTAGGGCAGGTCGCAATCAGCCCCAGCATTTT
TRBV9,.,TRBJ2-5,13,.,CASSPRVEETQYF,TGTGCCAGCAGCCCGAGGGTTGAAGAGACCCAGTACTTC
TRBV7-2,.,TRBJ1-2,13,.,CASGQGRNYGYTF,TGTGCCAGCGGCCAGGGCCGGAACTATGGCTACACCTTC
TRBV5-5,.,TRBJ2-5,15,TRBD2,CASSLASGGQETQYF,TGTGCCAGCAGCTTGGCTAGCGGGGGCCAAGAGACCCAGTACTTC
TRBV5-6,.,TRBJ1-4,17,TRBD1,CASSNGGATGLREKLFF,TGTGCCAGCAGTAACGGGGGGGCGACAGGGTTAAGAGAAAAACTGTTTTTT
TRBV28,few,TRBJ1-5,13,.,CASREDSNQPQHF,TGTGCCAGCAGGGAGGATAGCAATCAGCCCCAGCATTTT
TRBV10-3,once,TRBJ2-7,15,TRBD1,CAISESGGRPYEQYF,TGTGCCATCAGTGAGTCAGGGGGCCGACCCTACGAGCAGTACTTC
TRBV30,.,TRBJ2-7,15,TRBD2,CAWRAGTSGGHEQYF,TGTGCCTGGAGAGCCGGGACTAGCGGGGGCCACGAGCAGTACTTC
TRBV5-5,.,TRBJ2-5,14,.,CASSATGQPETQYF,TGTGCCAGCAGCGCTACCGGACAGCCGGAGACCCAGTACTTC
TRBV5-1,.,TRBJ2-2,18,TRBD1,CASSQLPLRTGDTGELFF,TGCGCCAGCAGCCAACTCCCCCTAAGGACAGGGGATACCGGGGAGCTGTTTTTT
TRBV27,.,TRBJ2-1,14,.,CASSIQTAYNEQFF,TGTGCCAGCAGTATCCAGACAGCCTACAATGAGCAGTTCTTC
TRBV30,few,TRBJ1-3,13,.,CAWSVRIGNTIYF,TGTGCCTGGAGTGTCAGGATAGGAAACACCATATATTTT
TRBV12-2,few,TRBJ2-7,11,.,CASQQGYEQYF,TGTGCAAGTCAACAGGGGTACGAGCAGTACTTC
TRBV6-5,.,TRBJ2-1,15,.,CASTPSRAGSGEQFF,TGTGCCAGCACCCCTAGCCGGGCGGGGTCGGGTGAGCAGTTCTTC
TRBV10-3,.,TRBJ1-5,16,TRBD1,CAISESGQGGNQPQHF,TGTGCCATCAGTGAGTCAGGACAGGGAGGCAATCAGCCCCAGCATTTT
TRBV30,.,TRBJ2-1,15,TRBD2,CAWSLLAGGSRPQFF,TGTGCCTGGAGTCTACTAGCGGGGGGCTCGCGCCCGCAGTTCTTC
TRBV5-6,few,TRBJ1-2,15,TRBD1,CASSLPDREYYGYTF,TGTGCCAGCAGCTTACCGGACAGGGAATACTATGGCTACACCTTC
TRBV5-5,.,TRBJ1-2,14,.,CASSLPGGGKGYTF,TGTGCCAGCAGCTTGCCGGGGGGTGGTAAAGGCTACACCTTC
TRBV7-7,.,TRBJ2-3,15,.,CASSLGRRGTDTQYF,TGTGCCAGCAGCCTAGGGCGAAGGGGCACAGATACGCAGTATTTT
TRBV4-3,.,TRBJ2-1,15,.,CASSLGQVSYNEQFF,TGCGCCAGCAGCCTGGGGCAGGTATCCTACAATGAGCAGTTCTTC
TRBV27,.,TRBJ1-4,14,.,CASRKKRDVEKLFF,TGTGCCAGCAGAAAGAAGAGGGATGTTGAAAAACTGTTTTTT
TRBV30,.,TRBJ2-1,14,.,CAWTPWVFGNEQFF,TGTGCCTGGACTCCCTGGGTTTTCGGTAATGAGCAGTTCTTC
TRBV19,.,TRBJ2-3,13,.,CATGREVADTQYF,TGTGCCACGGGGAGAGAGGTCGCAGATACGCAGTATTTT
TRBV5-1,.,TRBJ2-7,13,.,CASSFIRGEEQYF,TGCGCCAGCAGCTTTATTAGGGGGGAAGAGCAGTACTTC
TRBV6-5,.,TRBJ2-3,14,.,CASSSGSSTDTQYF,TGTGCCAGCAGTTCGGGATCGAGCACAGATACGCAGTATTTT
TRBV15,.,TRBJ1-1,16,TRBD1,CATSPDRDRLNTEAFF,TGTGCCACCAGCCCTGACCGGGACAGACTGAACACTGAAGCTTTCTTT
TRBV5-5,.,TRBJ2-7,13,.,CASSFRVPYEQYF,TGTGCCAGCAGCTTCAGGGTTCCCTACGAGCAGTACTTC
TRBV6-5,.,TRBJ1-1,13,.,CASISPANTEAFF,TGTGCCAGCATCTCGCCAGCGAACACTGAAGCTTTCTTT
TRBV7-3,.,TRBJ2-1,15,TRBD2,CASSTSGLAGNEQFF,TGTGCCAGCAGCACATCGGGACTAGCAGGCAATGAGCAGTTCTTC
TRBV28,.,TRBJ2-7,14,.,CASSLWLSAYEQYF,TGTGCCAGCAGTTTATGGCTCTCAGCCTACGAGCAGTACTTC
TRBV18,.,TRBJ2-1,13,.,CASSPGEYNEQFF,TGTGCCAGCTCACCGGGAGAGTACAATGAGCAGTTCTTC
TRBV14,.,TRBJ1-1,13,.,CASSQDTNTEAFF,TGTGCCAGCAGCCAAGACACGAACACTGAAGCTTTCTTT
TRBV4-2,.,TRBJ1-5,15,TRBD1,CASSQRDDQGVPQHF,TGTGCCAGCAGCCAAAGGGACGACCAGGGGGTGCCCCAGCATTTT
TRBV7-3,.,TRBJ1-5,13,.,CASSLTNYSPQHF,TGTGCCAGCAGCTTAACTAATTATTCGCCCCAGCATTTT
TRBV28,.,TRBJ2-5,16,TRBD2,CASSSLLAGHQETQYF,TGTGCCAGCAGCTCCCTACTAGCGGGACACCAAGAGACCCAGTACTTC
TRBV28,.,TRBJ2-5,15,TRBD1,CASSLLGQGQETQYF,TGTGCCAGCAGCCTCCTAGGACAGGGACAAGAGACCCAGTACTTC